The TCR beta chain described here comes from a study of T cells in Graves' hyperthyroidism and ophthalmopathy. This CDR3 region has 18 residues. The V and J ends lost 3 bases and 5 bases, in that order; junction bases with no gene match: 13. Germline CDR1 and CDR2: MDHEN and SYDVKM. RNA transcripts served as the template for amplifying TCR beta CDR3 regions. The HTBI primer set served for first-round RT-PCR of the TCR CDR3. TCRdb processed the multiplex PCR reads anew with MiXCR; each CDR3 protein has one entry. The sample carries 300,000 to 350,000 distinct CDR3 sequences, about 20% recorded once. This sequence was found in a woman aged 50 to 60 with Graves' hyperthyroidism. What was sequenced was blood. V and J are TRBV28 and TRBJ1-6, with TRBD1 matching 7 bases. This CDR3 is CASSFTGQHVQDNSPLHF. The CDR3 DNA sequence: TGTGCCAGCAGTTTTACGGGACAGCACGTCCAAGATAATTCACCCCTCCACTTT.